This entry describes one T cell receptor (beta chain). The antigen is not known. This entry comes from a study of blood T cells in healthy people across ages. In the study overall: Roughly one uniquely barcoded beta molecule per two T cells was captured. Study results and limitations: Higher diversity and more naive CD4+ cells were features of long-lived donors, compared to aged donors.

Primers used in a second PCR of roughly 7 to 12 cycles were a sample-barcoded 5' primer and a J-beta primer mix. TCRdb ran MiXCR on the 5' RACE reads and lists one entry per CDR3 protein. The sample comprises some 1.4 million distinct CDR3 sequences, about 43% of which are singletons, and 7% to 9% rests with the top ten. V gave up 4 bases and J gave up 3 bases, with 14 bases separating them. Germline V lookup: CDR1 SGHKS, CDR2 YYEKEE (reference sequence). The CDR3 length is 14 residues. The chain has TRBV5-5 and TRBJ2-7, with D hard to call. Sequences were obtained from blood. This sequence originates from a woman aged 18 to 35 in good health. CDR3 nucleotides: TGTGCCAGCAGCCCAGTGGGCAGAGACTACGAGCAGTACTTC. Translation gives CASSPVGRDYEQYF.